The rows below give T cell receptor beta chains drawn from one sample of a study of cytomegalovirus exposure and HLA in healthy donors. Generated by immunoSEQ multiplex PCR, the TCRdb table keeps only in-frame clones and is missing some. The data hold more than 150,000 clones, with 65% to 90% observed a single time. The sequenced sample was PBMCs. These receptors were taken from a man aged 35 to 55 in good health and CMV-seropositive. CDR3s include the opening cysteine and the closing phenylalanine or tryptophan. Fields, in order: clone size, V gene, J gene, D gene, CDR3 protein, CDR3 DNA. D genes are given only for firm matches. Size values are once, few and many counts, or a class for expanded clones, and some rows have none.

>.|TRBV5-6|TRBJ1-6|TRBD1
CASSWGTGANSPLHF
TGTGCCAGCAGCTGGGGGACAGGAGCTAATTCACCCCTCCACTTT
>.|TRBV28|TRBJ2-7|TRBD2
CASSLGGLGEQYF
TGTGCCAGCAGTTTGGGGGGGTTGGGGGAGCAGTACTTC
>once|TRBV7-9|TRBJ2-2|.
CSSSLVGQNTGELFF
TGTTCCAGCAGCTTAGTAGGACAGAACACCGGGGAGCTGTTTTTT
>.|TRBV15|TRBJ2-1|TRBD2
CATSRVSGGGNNEQFF
TGTGCCACCAGCAGAGTTAGCGGGGGGGGAAACAATGAGCAGTTCTTC
>.|TRBV7-7|TRBJ2-3|.
CASSLGQGVVDTQYF
TGTGCTAGCAGCTTGGGGCAGGGCGTGGTAGATACGCAGTATTTT
>.|TRBV27|TRBJ2-7|.
CASRGVTGEYF
TGTGCCAGCAGAGGGGTTACTGGGGAGTACTTC
>.|TRBV5-1|TRBJ2-3|TRBD1
CASSFTGAAADTQYF
TGCGCCAGCAGCTTCACAGGGGCTGCTGCAGATACGCAGTATTTT
>.|TRBV11-1|TRBJ1-2|.
CASSFIRDTYGYTF
TGTGCCAGCAGCTTTATCCGGGACACCTATGGCTACACCTTC
>.|TRBV5-1|TRBJ2-1|TRBD1
CASSLIRDRDYNEQFF
TGCGCCAGCAGCTTGATAAGGGACAGGGACTACAATGAGCAGTTCTTC
>.|TRBV28|TRBJ2-4|.
CASSPTGFAKNIQYF
TGTGCCAGCAGCCCCACAGGGTTCGCCAAAAACATTCAGTACTTC
>.|TRBV7-6|TRBJ2-3|.
CASSTGTGPTDTQYF
TGTGCCAGCAGTACGGGAACAGGGCCCACAGATACGCAGTATTTT
>once|TRBV2|TRBJ2-7|.
CASSEWLESYEQYF
TGTGCCAGCAGTGAGTGGCTAGAGTCCTACGAGCAGTACTTC
>once|TRBV7-2|TRBJ2-2|.
CASSLRTGTQFANTGELFF
TGTGCCAGCAGCTTAAGAACCGGGACACAATTCGCGAACACCGGGGAGCTGTTTTTT
>.|TRBV29-1|TRBJ2-3|TRBD2
CSVEGTSGGDHNTQYF
TGCAGCGTTGAGGGGACTAGCGGGGGGGACCATAATACGCAGTATTTT
>.|TRBV10-3|TRBJ1-2|TRBD1
CAISDGTANYGYTF
TGTGCCATCAGTGACGGGACAGCGAACTATGGCTACACCTTC
>.|TRBV4-3|TRBJ1-2|.
CASSQDQGRGGYTF
TGCGCCAGCAGCCAAGATCAGGGAAGAGGTGGCTACACCTTC
>.|TRBV5-4|TRBJ2-7|.
CASSPGGNGARSYEQYF
TGTGCCAGCAGCCCCGGGGGAAACGGGGCCAGGTCCTACGAGCAGTACTTC
>once|TRBV14|TRBJ2-3|.
CASSLGPLFTDTQYF
TGTGCCAGCAGCCTCGGTCCTCTCTTCACAGATACGCAGTATTTT
>few|TRBV25-1|TRBJ1-3|TRBD1
CASSEYNPGQGSGNTIYF
TGTGCCAGCAGTGAATATAACCCGGGACAGGGCTCTGGAAACACCATATATTTT
>.|TRBV29-1|TRBJ1-2|.
CSVEARETIYGYTF
TGCAGCGTTGAAGCCCGGGAGACAATTTATGGCTACACCTTC
>.|TRBV9|TRBJ1-5|TRBD1
CASSVGDRGQPQHF
TGTGCCAGCAGCGTAGGGGACAGGGGTCAGCCCCAGCATTTT
>.|TRBV23-1|TRBJ2-7|TRBD1
CASRETGTAGYEQYF
TGCGCCAGCAGAGAGACAGGGACGGCCGGCTACGAGCAGTACTTC
>few|TRBV7-6|TRBJ1-3|.
CASSLERISGNTIYF
TGTGCCAGCAGCTTAGAGCGGATCTCTGGAAACACCATATATTTT
>.|TRBV19|TRBJ1-1|.
CASSIAGTEAFF
TGTGCCAGTAGTATAGCAGGGACTGAAGCTTTCTTT
>.|TRBV30|TRBJ1-5|.
CAWSVPGGAQPQHF
TGTGCCTGGAGTGTACCGGGGGGGGCACAGCCCCAGCATTTT
>.|TRBV5-1|TRBJ2-3|TRBD2
CASSFERGQDTQYF
TGCGCCAGCAGCTTTGAGCGGGGGCAAGATACGCAGTATTTT
>.|TRBV28|TRBJ2-5|TRBD1
CASSSVVQGAFQETQYF
TGTGCCAGCAGTTCTGTCGTGCAGGGGGCATTCCAAGAGACCCAGTACTTC
>.|TRBV19|TRBJ2-7|.
CASSIRGASDEQYF
TGTGCCAGTAGTATCAGGGGGGCGTCGGACGAGCAGTACTTC
>few|TRBV6-5|TRBJ2-1|.
CASRPMAGNEQFF
TGTGCCAGCAGACCGATGGCGGGAAATGAGCAGTTCTTC
>.|TRBV13|TRBJ1-5|.
CASSLARNQPQHF
TGTGCCAGCAGCTTAGCGCGGAATCAGCCCCAGCATTTT
>.|TRBV15|TRBJ1-6|.
CATSSFEGGRGNSPLHF
TGTGCCACCAGCAGTTTCGAGGGCGGTCGTGGTAATTCACCCCTCCACTTT
>.|TRBV2|TRBJ2-7|.
CASSEYPLAVHEQYF
TGTGCCAGCAGTGAATATCCCCTAGCAGTCCACGAGCAGTACTTC
>.|TRBV11-2|TRBJ2-3|TRBD2
CASSLLAGLPTNTQYF
TGTGCCAGCAGCCTACTAGCGGGGCTACCCACGAATACGCAGTATTTT
>.|TRBV29-1|TRBJ2-7|.
CSALGAYEQYF
TGCAGCGCCCTAGGCGCCTACGAGCAGTACTTC
>few|TRBV7-2|TRBJ2-1|TRBD2
CASSLTSGNYNEQFF
TGTGCCAGCAGCCTCACTAGCGGAAATTACAATGAGCAGTTCTTC
>.|TRBV15|TRBJ1-4|.
CATVDGTNEKLFF
TGTGCCACAGTCGACGGGACTAATGAAAAACTGTTTTTT
>.|TRBV19|TRBJ1-2|TRBD1
CASSKLGTGVPYGYTF
TGTGCCAGTAGTAAGCTCGGGACAGGGGTACCCTATGGCTACACCTTC
>.|TRBV18|TRBJ2-7|.
CASASGVGGEQYF
TGTGCCAGCGCCTCGGGGGTAGGTGGCGAGCAGTACTTC
>few|TRBV10-3|TRBJ1-4|.
CAISGSGAGEKLFF
TGTGCCATCAGTGGATCTGGGGCCGGTGAAAAACTGTTTTTT
>.|TRBV4-3|TRBJ2-3|TRBD1
CASSQEETGIRTDTQYF
TGCGCCAGCAGCCAAGAAGAGACAGGGATTCGGACAGATACGCAGTATTTT
>.|TRBV14|TRBJ2-3|TRBD2
CASSQVGTSVTDTQYF
TGTGCCAGCAGCCAAGTCGGGACTAGCGTTACAGATACGCAGTATTTT
>.|TRBV5-1|TRBJ2-5|.
CASSLGREKETQYF
TGCGCCAGCAGCTTGGGTCGAGAGAAAGAGACCCAGTACTTC